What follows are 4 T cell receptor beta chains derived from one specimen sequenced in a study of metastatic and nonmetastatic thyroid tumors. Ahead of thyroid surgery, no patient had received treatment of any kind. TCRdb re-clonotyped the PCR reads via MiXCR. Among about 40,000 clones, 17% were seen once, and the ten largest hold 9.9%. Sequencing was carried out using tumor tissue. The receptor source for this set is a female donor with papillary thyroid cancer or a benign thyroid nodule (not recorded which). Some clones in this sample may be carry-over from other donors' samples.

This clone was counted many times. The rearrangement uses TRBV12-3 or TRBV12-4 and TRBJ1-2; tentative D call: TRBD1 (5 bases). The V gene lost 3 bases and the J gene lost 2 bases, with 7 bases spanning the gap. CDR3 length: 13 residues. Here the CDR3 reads CASSLGGNYGYTF. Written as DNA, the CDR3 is TGTGCCAGCAGTTTGGGGGGAAACTATGGCTACACCTTC.

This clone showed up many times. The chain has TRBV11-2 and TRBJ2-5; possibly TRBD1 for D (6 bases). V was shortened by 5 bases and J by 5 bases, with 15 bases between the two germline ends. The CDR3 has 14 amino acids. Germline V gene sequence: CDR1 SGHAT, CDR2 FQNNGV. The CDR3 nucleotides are TGTGCCAGCAGCAGCAGGGGCCTCCGGGAGACCCAGTACTTC. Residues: CASSSRGLRETQYF.

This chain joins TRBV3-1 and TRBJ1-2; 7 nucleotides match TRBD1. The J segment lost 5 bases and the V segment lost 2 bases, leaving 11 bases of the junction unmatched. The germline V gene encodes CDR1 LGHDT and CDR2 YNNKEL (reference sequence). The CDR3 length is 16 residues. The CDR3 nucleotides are TGTGCCAGCAGCCAAAGGACAGGCGGGGGGACTTATGGCTACACCTTC. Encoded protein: CASSQRTGGGTYGYTF.

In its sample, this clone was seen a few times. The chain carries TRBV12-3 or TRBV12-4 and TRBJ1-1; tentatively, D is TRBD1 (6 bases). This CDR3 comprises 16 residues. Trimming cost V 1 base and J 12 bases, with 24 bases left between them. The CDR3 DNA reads TGTGCCAGCAGTTTAGACAATACAGGGTTTCACCAGGAGACTTTCTTT. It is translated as CASSLDNTGFHQETFF.